The present TCR beta chain was sequenced within a study of identical twins. The cDNA had a unique molecular identifier and a template-switch universal primer site. Via MiXCR, TCRdb re-called the 5' RACE reads, giving one row per CDR3 protein. Of around 650,000 distinct CDR3 sequences detected, about 7% appear once; the ten largest clones hold around 1.6%. CDR3 size: 15 residues. Germline values: CDR1 MGHRA, CDR2 YSYEKL. The V gene lost 5 bases and the J gene lost 6 bases, with 17 bases spanning the gap. Points on this clonotype: As yet, its antigen is unknown.

General observations from the study: Analyses of zero insertions could, in part, be confounded by invariant MAIT and iNKT cells. Clonotypes of the beta chain that were abundant in cord blood carried fewer insertions (memory repertoires showed none).

This sample was also put to use in a study of yellow fever vaccine responses in identical twins.

The sequenced sample was PBMCs. The origin of this receptor is a woman under 30 in good health. This rearrangement joins TRBV4-1 to TRBJ2-1; D may correspond to TRBD1 or TRBD2 (5 bases each). CDR3 coding DNA: TGCGCCAGCAGCAGCAGGGACGCCGCGGGCAATGAGCAGTTCTTC. Amino acids: CASSSRDAAGNEQFF.